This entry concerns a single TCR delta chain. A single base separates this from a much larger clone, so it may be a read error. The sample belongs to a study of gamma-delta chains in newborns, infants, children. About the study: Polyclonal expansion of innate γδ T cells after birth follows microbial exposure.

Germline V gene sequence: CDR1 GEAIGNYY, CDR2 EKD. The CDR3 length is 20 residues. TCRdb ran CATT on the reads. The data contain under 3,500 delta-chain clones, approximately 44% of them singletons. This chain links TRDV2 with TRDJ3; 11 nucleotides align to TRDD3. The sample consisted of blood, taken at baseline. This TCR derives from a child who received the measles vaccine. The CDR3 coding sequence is TGTGCCTGTGTCACCGTGGTGGGGGATACGCGAACCTGGGACACCCGACAGATGTTTTTC. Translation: CACVTVVGDTRTWDTRQMFF.